This T cell receptor beta chain was sequenced in a study of T cell responses to AZD1222 COVID-19 vaccine. V dropped 8 bases and J dropped 4 bases, with 15 bases sitting between them. Per the germline V gene, CDR1 is SGHTA and CDR2 is FQGNSA. The length of the CDR3 is 14 residues. This clone was observed a handful of times. The protocol was immunoSEQ multiplex PCR, while the TCRdb copy is restricted to in-frame clones and leaves out a portion. The repertoire holds about 180,000 clones, with almost 90% as singletons. The J gene is TRBJ1-5, the V gene TRBV7-2; the D is unclear. The sequences come from peripheral blood, collected 28 days after the second AZD1222 dose. This receptor was identified in an adult who received the AZD1222 COVID-19 vaccine. CDR3 region: CASGSLGWNQPQHF. In nucleotides, the CDR3 is TGTGCCAGCGGCTCCCTGGGATGGAATCAGCCCCAGCATTTT.